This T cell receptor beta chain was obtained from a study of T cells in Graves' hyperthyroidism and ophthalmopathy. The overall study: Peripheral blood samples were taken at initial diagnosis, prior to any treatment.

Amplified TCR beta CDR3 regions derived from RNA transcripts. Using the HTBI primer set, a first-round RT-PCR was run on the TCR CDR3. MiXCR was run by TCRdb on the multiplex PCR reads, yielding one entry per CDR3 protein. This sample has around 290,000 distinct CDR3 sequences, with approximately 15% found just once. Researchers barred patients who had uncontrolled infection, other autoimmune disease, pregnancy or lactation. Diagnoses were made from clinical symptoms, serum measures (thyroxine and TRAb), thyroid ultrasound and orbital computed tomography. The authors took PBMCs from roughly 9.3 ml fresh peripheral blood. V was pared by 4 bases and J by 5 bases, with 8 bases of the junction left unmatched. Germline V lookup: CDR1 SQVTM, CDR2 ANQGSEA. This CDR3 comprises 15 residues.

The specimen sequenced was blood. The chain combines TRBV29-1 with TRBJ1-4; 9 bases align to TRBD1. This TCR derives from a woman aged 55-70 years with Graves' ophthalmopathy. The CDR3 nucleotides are TGCAGCGTTGGAAGTAGAGGGACAGGGAATGAAAAACTGTTTTTT. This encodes CSVGSRGTGNEKLFF.